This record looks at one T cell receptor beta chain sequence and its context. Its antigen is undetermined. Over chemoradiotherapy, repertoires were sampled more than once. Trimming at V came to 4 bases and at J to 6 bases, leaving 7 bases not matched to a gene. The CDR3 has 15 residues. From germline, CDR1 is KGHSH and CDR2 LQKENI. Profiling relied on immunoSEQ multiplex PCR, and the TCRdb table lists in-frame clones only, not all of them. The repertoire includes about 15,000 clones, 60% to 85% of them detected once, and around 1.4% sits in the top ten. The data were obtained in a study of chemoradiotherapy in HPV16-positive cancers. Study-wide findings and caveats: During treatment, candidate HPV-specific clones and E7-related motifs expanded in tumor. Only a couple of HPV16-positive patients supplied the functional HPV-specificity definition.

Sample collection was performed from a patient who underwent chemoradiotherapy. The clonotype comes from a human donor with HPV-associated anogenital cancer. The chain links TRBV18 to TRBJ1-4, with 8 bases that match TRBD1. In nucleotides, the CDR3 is TGTGCCAGCTCACGACAGGGGAACGAGGATGAAAAACTGTTTTTT. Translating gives CASSRQGNEDEKLFF.